This T cell receptor (beta chain) came from a study of blood T cells in healthy people across ages. Trimming took 3 bases from V and 5 from J, leaving 26 bases between them. The CDR3 length is 18 residues. Combining a sample-barcoded 5' primer with a J-beta primer mix, a second PCR ran for 7 to 11 cycles. The template-switch adaptor, which had 12 random nucleotides, put a tag on each cDNA molecule. TCRdb passed the 5' RACE reads through MiXCR, listing each CDR3 protein once. This sample carries 1.5 million to 2 million distinct CDR3 sequences, 49% of them seen once, and the ten largest clones take approximately 2%.

The sequenced sample consisted of blood. The chain is built from TRBV12-3 or TRBV12-4 and TRBJ2-7, with D perhaps given as TRBD1 or TRBD2 (5 bases each). This sequence was found in a woman aged 40 to 50 in good health. The CDR3, as DNA: TGTGCCAGCAGTTTCAGGACCGGCCGCACCGGAGGCAGGGACGAGCAGTACTTC. Translating it yields CASSFRTGRTGGRDEQYF.